Listed below are T cell receptor beta chains from one sample, sequenced in a study of T cell repertoires in cytomegalovirus infection. TCRdb recomputed calls from the reads with MiXCR, one row per CDR3 protein. The data contain some 320,000 distinct CDR3 sequences, over 7.5% of them singletons. The sequenced sample consisted of PBMCs. The receptors come from a human donor in good health (CMV status not recorded). Some clones in this sample may be carry-over from other donors' samples. CDR3s include the opening cysteine and the closing phenylalanine or tryptophan. The D gene is left open where the match is weak. The size entry is marked missing in some rows and otherwise reads once, few, many or a size class.

D	size	V	J	CDR3	DNA
.	.	TRBV6-6	TRBJ1-2	CASTQNYGYTF	TGTGCCAGCACCCAAAACTATGGCTACACCTTC
TRBD1	few	TRBV6-2/TRBV6-3	TRBJ2-3	CASSAQGNTQYF	TGTGCCAGCAGTGCACAGGGGAACACGCAGTATTTT
.	few	TRBV19	TRBJ1-2	CASSTDGPYGYTF	TGTGCCAGTAGTACGGACGGACCCTATGGCTACACCTTC
.	many	TRBV4-1	TRBJ2-5	CASSPGGGFEETQYF	TGCGCCAGCAGCCCCGGAGGGGGGTTTGAAGAGACCCAGTACTTC
.	few	TRBV7-2	TRBJ1-5	CASAPSRGQPQHF	TGTGCCAGCGCCCCAAGTCGTGGGCAGCCCCAGCATTTT
.	few	TRBV6-1	TRBJ1-6	CASSDLLGRVSGSPLHF	TGTGCCAGCAGTGATCTTTTGGGCAGGGTCAGCGGTTCACCCCTCCACTTT
.	many	TRBV7-2	TRBJ1-5	CASSLRGSQPQHF	TGTGCCAGCAGCTTAAGAGGGAGTCAGCCCCAGCATTTT
TRBD2	.	TRBV28	TRBJ2-5	CASSPGRSGRDLGETQYF	TGTGCCAGCAGTCCAGGCCGCAGCGGGAGGGATCTGGGAGAGACCCAGTACTTC
.	.	TRBV7-8	TRBJ2-1	CASSLGEAGQFYNEQFF	TGTGCCAGCAGCTTAGGGGAGGCAGGACAGTTCTACAATGAGCAGTTCTTC
.	.	TRBV19	TRBJ2-3	CASSWGGPDTQYF	TGTGCCAGCAGTTGGGGGGGCCCAGATACGCAGTATTTT
.	.	TRBV5-6	TRBJ2-5	CASSLAPGQTWETQYF	TGTGCCAGCAGCTTGGCTCCAGGACAGACGTGGGAGACCCAGTACTTC
.	.	TRBV11-2	TRBJ1-1	CASSLEGLRAFF	TGTGCCAGCAGCTTAGAAGGGTTAAGAGCTTTCTTT
.	many	TRBV12-3/TRBV12-4	TRBJ2-6	CASSLLQQSSGANVLTF	TGTGCCAGCAGTTTATTACAGCAGAGCTCTGGGGCCAACGTCCTGACTTTC
.	many	TRBV6-2/TRBV6-3	TRBJ1-1	CASSLAGGPEAFF	TGTGCCAGCAGCTTGGCCGGGGGGCCTGAAGCTTTCTTT
.	.	TRBV5-6	TRBJ1-1	CASSLPGAGVGTEAFF	TGTGCCAGCAGCTTGCCCGGGGCAGGGGTCGGCACTGAAGCTTTCTTT
TRBD1	.	TRBV20-1	TRBJ2-7	CSAARDSSSYEQYF	TGCAGTGCTGCCAGGGACAGCAGCTCCTACGAGCAGTACTTC
TRBD1	few	TRBV29-1	TRBJ1-2	CSVNGQEGNYGYTF	TGCAGCGTCAATGGACAGGAGGGAAACTATGGCTACACCTTC
TRBD2	many	TRBV7-2	TRBJ2-7	CASSLVAGGDEQYF	TGTGCCAGCAGCTTAGTAGCGGGAGGGGACGAGCAGTACTTC
.	many	TRBV7-2	TRBJ2-3	CASSLDLPSTDTQYF	TGTGCCAGCAGCTTAGACTTACCTAGCACAGATACGCAGTATTTT
.	few	TRBV5-4	TRBJ1-1	CASSLERVMNTEAFF	TGTGCCAGCAGCTTGGAGCGGGTCATGAACACTGAAGCTTTCTTT
TRBD2	.	TRBV7-2	TRBJ2-7	CASSPGSGRASYEQYF	TGTGCCAGCAGCCCCGGGAGCGGGAGGGCCTCCTACGAGCAGTACTTC
TRBD2	many	TRBV6-2/TRBV6-3	TRBJ2-1	CATGTSGKVNEQFF	TGTGCCACCGGGACTAGCGGGAAGGTGAATGAGCAGTTCTTC
.	.	TRBV3-1	TRBJ2-3	CASSQDRGVSTDTQYF	TGTGCCAGCAGCCAAGATCGCGGGGTCAGCACAGATACGCAGTATTTT
TRBD1	many	TRBV7-9	TRBJ2-3	CASSLGTGGDTQYF	TGTGCCAGCAGCTTAGGCACAGGGGGTGATACGCAGTATTTT
TRBD1	few	TRBV7-9	TRBJ1-6	CASRPTGDSPLHF	TGTGCCAGCAGACCCACAGGGGATTCACCCCTCCACTTT
.	few	TRBV4-1	TRBJ2-7	CASSPLTGLGGGEQYF	TGTGCCAGCAGCCCCCTGACAGGCCTGGGAGGAGGGGAGCAGTACTTC
.	many	TRBV7-2	TRBJ2-1	CASSLAPGSYNEQFF	TGTGCCAGCAGCTTAGCGCCAGGTTCCTACAATGAGCAGTTCTTC